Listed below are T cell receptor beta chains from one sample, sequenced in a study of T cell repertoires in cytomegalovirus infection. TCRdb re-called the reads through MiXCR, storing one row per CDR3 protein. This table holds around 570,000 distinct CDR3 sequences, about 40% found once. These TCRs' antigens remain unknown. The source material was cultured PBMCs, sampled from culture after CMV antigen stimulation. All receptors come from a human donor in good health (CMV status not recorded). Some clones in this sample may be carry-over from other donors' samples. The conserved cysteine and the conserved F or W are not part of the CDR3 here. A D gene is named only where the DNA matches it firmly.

ASSRWETQY | TRBV6-2/TRBV6-3 | . | TRBJ2-5
ASRRGGLGGN | TRBV12-3/TRBV12-4 | . | TRBJ1-2
ASSLFPSYEQY | TRBV12-3/TRBV12-4 | . | TRBJ2-7
ASSWASRNTEAF | TRBV19 | . | TRBJ1-1
ASRSGQESGYT | TRBV5-6 | TRBD1 | TRBJ1-2
ASSSLARATGELF | TRBV7-6 | . | TRBJ2-2
ASSPPGHNYEQY | TRBV28 | . | TRBJ2-7
SAGTGTTDTQY | TRBV29-1 | TRBD1 | TRBJ2-3
ASSEGLAGGPEH | TRBV7-2 | TRBD2 | TRBJ2-7
ASRKRRVVEKLF | TRBV12-3/TRBV12-4 | . | TRBJ1-4
AWSSLGHEQY | TRBV30 | . | TRBJ2-7
ASSLRRMAPLH | TRBV7-2 | . | TRBJ1-6
ASSFSGGANTGELF | TRBV7-2 | TRBD2 | TRBJ2-2
AISESSPWGPSYNEQF | TRBV10-3 | . | TRBJ2-1
ASSLDLASVSGGELF | TRBV11-2 | . | TRBJ2-2
SVQRGHGTEAF | TRBV29-1 | . | TRBJ1-1
ASSLFRDEQF | TRBV7-6 | . | TRBJ2-1
ASSSPPGTEAF | TRBV7-2 | . | TRBJ1-1
ASSQPFAGTSYEQY | TRBV4-2 | . | TRBJ2-7
ASKSGRITDTQY | TRBV27 | TRBD2 | TRBJ2-3
SASSYRANTEAF | TRBV20-1 | . | TRBJ1-1
SARQGVRKTGGNTIY | TRBV20-1 | TRBD1 | TRBJ1-3
SARGAYLSSYEQY | TRBV20-1 | . | TRBJ2-7
ASSLLGFNQPQH | TRBV12-3/TRBV12-4 | . | TRBJ1-5
ASSFSRQGHFEQY | TRBV6-2/TRBV6-3 | TRBD1 | TRBJ2-7
ASSLGSGTYGYT | TRBV7-6 | . | TRBJ1-2
ASSLDSRAGELF | TRBV5-4 | . | TRBJ2-2
ASSQDHRFAGRINSPLH | TRBV14 | . | TRBJ1-6
ASRAHEGSPLH | TRBV25-1 | . | TRBJ1-6
SARERTGAYEQY | TRBV29-1 | TRBD1 | TRBJ2-7
ASSPGTSGGYQETQY | TRBV6-5 | TRBD2 | TRBJ2-5
ASSLVAGPYIEQF | TRBV7-6 | TRBD2 | TRBJ2-1
ASSLTGGGQPQH | TRBV12-3/TRBV12-4 | TRBD1 | TRBJ1-5
ASSPRGWTGELF | TRBV7-2 | . | TRBJ2-2
ASSPDGGYEQY | TRBV7-9 | . | TRBJ2-7
ASSGGQGQWGEQY | TRBV5-4 | TRBD1 | TRBJ2-7
ASSARGREKLF | TRBV12-3/TRBV12-4 | . | TRBJ1-4
ASSLARRLSGGASTGELF | TRBV7-9 | TRBD2 | TRBJ2-2
ASSQGQGFNTGELF | TRBV4-2 | . | TRBJ2-2
ASSSQYSNNYGYT | TRBV7-9 | . | TRBJ1-2
ASSSLAGVHEQY | TRBV7-2 | TRBD2 | TRBJ2-7
ASSPAGRETQY | TRBV7-2 | . | TRBJ2-5
ASAGTDNEKLF | TRBV2 | . | TRBJ1-4
ASSLEGQGLPGNTIY | TRBV7-6 | TRBD1 | TRBJ1-3
ASSLWTALDSNQPQH | TRBV28 | . | TRBJ1-5
ASSLAGTQGYNEQF | TRBV7-2 | . | TRBJ2-1
ASEPRGMNIQY | TRBV19 | TRBD1 | TRBJ2-4
ASSSTGSGNQPQH | TRBV7-2 | . | TRBJ1-5
ATSDLVDRQY | TRBV24-1 | . | TRBJ2-7
ASSYIRNSGANVLT | TRBV11-2 | . | TRBJ2-6
ASTLWGPNYGYT | TRBV28 | . | TRBJ1-2
ASSYGGDAVGSYEQY | TRBV6-2/TRBV6-3 | . | TRBJ2-7
ASSLFPAETYEQY | TRBV5-6 | . | TRBJ2-7
SAPRQGDYEQY | TRBV20-1 | TRBD1 | TRBJ2-7
ASSLVSAGGFFSYEQY | TRBV7-2 | TRBD2 | TRBJ2-7
ASSLAQGTGNSPLH | TRBV12-3/TRBV12-4 | . | TRBJ1-6
ASLRTGEQETQY | TRBV19 | TRBD1 | TRBJ2-5